The 3 T cell receptor beta chains below were found in one sample sequenced in a study of CD8 T cells in ankylosing spondylitis. Regarding the study as a whole: Seemingly distinctive of ankylosing spondylitis blood was a TCR beta motif formed by eight highly homologous variants.

These receptors are not linked to any known antigen. One entry per CDR3 protein results from TCRdb running MiXCR on the 5' RACE reads. The sample yields around 430,000 distinct CDR3 sequences, about a sixth seen once. Sequences were obtained from blood, either unsorted or a sorted T cell fraction (not recorded which). The source is a male donor with ankylosing spondylitis.

This chain links TRBV6-2 or TRBV6-3 with TRBJ1-2; 9 bases are shared with TRBD1. The V gene's germline CDR1 is MNHEY and CDR2 SVGEGT. The CDR3 has 13 residues. V lost 8 bases and J lost 9; bases outside the gene matches: 10. CDR3 sequence: CASARTGAISYTF. CDR3 coding DNA: TGTGCCAGCGCCCGGACAGGGGCAATCAGCTACACCTTC.

This clonotype was counted between two and nine times. J is TRBJ2-6 and V is TRBV7-9; possibly TRBD1 for D (5 bases). Germline V gives CDR1 SEHNR, CDR2 FQNEAQ (reference sequence). This CDR3 comprises 15 residues. V dropped 4 bases and J dropped 4 bases, with 11 bases sitting between them. In DNA form, the CDR3 reads TGTGCCAGCAGCTCTCCAGGGTCCGGGGCCAACGTCCTGACTTTC. This gives the protein CASSSPGSGANVLTF.

This chain connects TRBV20-1 to TRBJ1-6, with D possibly being TRBD1 (5 bases). Germline CDR1 is DFQATT and CDR2 is SNEGSKA (reference sequence). The CDR3 runs 14 residues. V was shortened by 2 bases and J by 6 bases, with 11 bases between the two germline ends. CDR3 region: CSARTGTVNSPLHF. The CDR3, as DNA: TGCAGTGCTAGAACGGGGACGGTTAATTCACCCCTCCACTTT.